This T cell receptor (beta chain) appears in the sequencing data of a study of T cell responses to AZD1222 COVID-19 vaccine. About the research overall: Second-dose recipients at about 4 or about 12 weeks were treated as one pooled group. Overall study findings and caveats: Clonal diversity was possibly underestimated, and white British individuals and females predominated among donors. Nearly half of spike-specific TCRs reportedly go after variant regions that carry no mutations. Seropositive AZD1222 recipients at baseline numbered only 5 or 6.

Here immunoSEQ multiplex PCR was the method, and the copy in TCRdb shows in-frame clones only, minus some. The sample consists of about 96,000 clones, 89% of them appearing once. V shed 1 base and J shed 3 bases, with 10 bases lying between them. Germline V gives CDR1 SGHAT, CDR2 FQNNGV. CDR3 length equals 14 residues. With regard to this clone: Its antigen remains unidentified.

The V and J genes are TRBV11-2 and TRBJ2-7, with D maybe TRBD1 (5 bases). This clonotype was sampled from an adult in good health. The sequencing here drew on peripheral blood, taken on day 0 of AZD1222 vaccination. The DNA of the CDR3 is TGTGCCAGCAGCTTAGGGATGCAGGGCTACGAGCAGTACTTC. Residues: CASSLGMQGYEQYF. Variable domain in full (rest from reference TRBV11-2 and TRBJ2-7): EAGVAQSPRYKIIEKRQSVAFWCNPISGHATLYWYQQILGQGPKLLIQFQNNGVVDDSQLPKDRFSAERLKGVDSTLKIQPAKLEDSAVYLCASSLGMQGYEQYFGPGTRLTVT.